These 6 T cell receptor beta chains were sequenced from one sample in a study of tumor-infiltrating lymphocytes in primary liver carcinoma. TCR beta cDNA was made from 400 to 500 ng total RNA with a constant-region primer. Library construction for TCR beta comprised three nested multiplex PCR rounds performed with slightly modified ARM-PCR. Investigators reported that the first two PCR rounds, at 10 to 11 cycles each, used TRBV1-TRBV30 forward primers with a C-beta reverse primer. One entry per CDR3 protein, called by TCRdb with MiXCR from the multiplex PCR reads. Of 120,000 or so distinct CDR3 sequences listed, approximately 70% are singletons. Starting material for RNA and DNA co-extraction consisted of about 17-31 mg of unsorted bulk tissue. Sample: liver tumor tissue from sampling region 1. The subset is: tumor region T1, superior pole. Receptors were obtained from a woman aged 55-70 years with primary liver carcinoma and hepatitis B virus infection.

V is TRBV7-6 and J is TRBJ2-7, with TRBD2 matching over 10 bases. From germline, CDR1 is SGHVS and CDR2 FNYEAQ. This CDR3 contains 15 residues. With V trimmed by 5 bases and J by 3 bases, 7 bases remained unmatched. The CDR3 is CASSLGASGSYEQYF. CDR3 sequence (DNA): TGTGCCAGCAGCCTTGGGGCTAGCGGGAGCTACGAGCAGTACTTC.

For this clonotype: One junction end does not reproduce the germline sequence, and a read error may be involved. The chain employs TRBV12-3 or TRBV12-4 and TRBJ2-2; 7 bases are a match to TRBD2. The CDR3 has 17 amino acids. The CDR3 DNA reads as TGTACCAGCAGTTTAGGCACTAGTGGGAGGGGTCACGGGGAGCTGTTTTTT. Its protein product is CTSSLGTSGRGHGELFF.

This clonotype was counted many times. The CDR3 nucleotides read TGCAGCGTTGCCCCGTCTATGGCGGGAGATACGCAGTATTTT. Translated: CSVAPSMAGDTQYF. This chain connects TRBV29-1 to TRBJ2-3; a possible D gene is TRBD2 (5 bases). CDR1 is SQVTM, CDR2 ANQGSEA, per germline. The CDR3 has 14 residues. V lost 4 bases and J 5 bases, leaving 16 bases between the germline ends.

This sequence joins TRBV20-1 and TRBJ1-2; 8 positions agree with TRBD1. The germline gives CDR1 DFQATT, CDR2 SNEGSKA (reference sequence). The ends lost 6 bases at V and 4 bases at J; junction bases unmatched: 7. The length of the CDR3 is 13 residues. CDR3 protein: CSARDRPSYGYTF. CDR3 sequence (DNA): TGCAGTGCCCGGGACAGGCCTTCCTATGGCTACACCTTC.

On this clonotype: At one end, the junction sequence differs from germline, possibly due to a read error. This chain connects TRBV11-1 to TRBJ2-2; TRBD2 matches at 11 bases. Looked up from germline, CDR1 is SGHAT and CDR2 is FQDESV (reference sequence). This CDR3 spans 20 amino acids. The CDR3, as DNA: TGTGCCACCAGGCCAACCCCCGGGACTAGCGGCAGTACGAACACCGGGGAGCTGTTCTTT. It specifies CATRPTPGTSGSTNTGELFF.

A note on this clonotype: A read error may account for a junction end that differs from germline. J is TRBJ2-1 and V is TRBV11-3, with D possibly being TRBD1 (6 bases). This CDR3 has 14 residues. Germline CDR1 is SGHNT and CDR2 is YENEEA. Written as DNA, the CDR3 is TGTGCCAGCAGTCAAGATGGACAGAGGAATGAACAGTCCTTC. Translating it yields CASSQDGQRNEQSF.